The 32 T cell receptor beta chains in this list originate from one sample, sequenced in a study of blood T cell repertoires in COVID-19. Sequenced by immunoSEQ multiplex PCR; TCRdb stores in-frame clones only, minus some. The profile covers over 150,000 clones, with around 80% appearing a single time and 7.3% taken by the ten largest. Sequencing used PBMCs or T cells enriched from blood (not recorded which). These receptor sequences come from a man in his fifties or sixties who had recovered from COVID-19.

CDR3 sequence: CASSLEGAYYNSPLHF. The CDR3 DNA sequence: TGTGCCAGCAGCTTGGAGGGGGCCTACTATAATTCACCCCTCCACTTT. The rearrangement joins TRBV5-6 to TRBJ1-6, with TRBD1 matching over 7 bases. V trimming: 0 bases; J trimming: 3 bases; junction bases outside the gene matches: 3. Germline CDR1 reads SGHDT; CDR2 reads YYEEEE. The CDR3 loop spans 16 amino acids. Full variable domain (missing parts from reference TRBV5-6 and TRBJ1-6): DAGVTQSPTHLIKTRGQQVTLRCSPKSGHDTVSWYQQALGQGPQFIFQYYEEEERQRGNFPDRFSGHQFPNYSSELNVNALLLGDSALYLCASSLEGAYYNSPLHFGNGTRLTVT.

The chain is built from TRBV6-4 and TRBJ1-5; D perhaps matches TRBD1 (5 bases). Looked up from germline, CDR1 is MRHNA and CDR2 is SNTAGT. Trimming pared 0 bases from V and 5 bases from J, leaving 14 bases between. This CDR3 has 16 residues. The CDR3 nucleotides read TGTGCCAGCAGTGACTCTGAGCGGGTAGGGGATCAGCCCCAGCATTTT. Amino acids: CASSDSERVGDQPQHF.

The CDR3 nucleotides are TGTGCCAGCAGCCAAGAAGGACAGATTAATCAGCCCCAGCATTTT. Its protein product is CASSQEGQINQPQHF. V is TRBV4-2 and J is TRBJ1-5, with a weak D call TRBD1 (6 bases). Trimming took off 0 bases at V and 4 bases at J, with 10 bases between the two ends. Germline CDR1 is LGHNA and CDR2 is YNFKEQ. The CDR3 has 15 residues.

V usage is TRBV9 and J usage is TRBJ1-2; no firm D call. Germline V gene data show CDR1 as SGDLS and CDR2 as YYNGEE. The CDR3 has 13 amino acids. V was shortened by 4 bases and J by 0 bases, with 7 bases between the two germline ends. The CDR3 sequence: CASSPRTNYGYTF. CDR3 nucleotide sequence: TGTGCCAGCAGCCCCAGGACTAACTATGGCTACACCTTC.

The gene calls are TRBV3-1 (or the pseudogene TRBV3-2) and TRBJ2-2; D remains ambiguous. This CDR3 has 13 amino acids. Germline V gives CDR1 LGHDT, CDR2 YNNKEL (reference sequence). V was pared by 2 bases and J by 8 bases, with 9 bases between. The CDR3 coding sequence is TGTGCCAGCAGCCAACTTGGCCCGGGGGAGCTGTTTTTT. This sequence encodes CASSQLGPGELFF.

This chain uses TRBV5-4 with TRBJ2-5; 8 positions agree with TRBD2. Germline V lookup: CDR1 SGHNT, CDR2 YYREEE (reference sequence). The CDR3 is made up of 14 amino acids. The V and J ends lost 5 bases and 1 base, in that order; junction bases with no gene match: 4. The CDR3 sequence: CASSSGDLQETQYF. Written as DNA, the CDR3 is TGTGCCAGCAGTAGCGGGGATCTCCAAGAGACCCAGTACTTC.

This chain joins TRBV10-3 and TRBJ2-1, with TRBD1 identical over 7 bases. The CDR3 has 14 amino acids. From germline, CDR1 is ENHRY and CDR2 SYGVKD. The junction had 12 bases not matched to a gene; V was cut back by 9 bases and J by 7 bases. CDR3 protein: CAIAGTALINEQFF. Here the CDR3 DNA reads TGTGCCATTGCTGGGACAGCTCTAATTAATGAGCAGTTCTTC.

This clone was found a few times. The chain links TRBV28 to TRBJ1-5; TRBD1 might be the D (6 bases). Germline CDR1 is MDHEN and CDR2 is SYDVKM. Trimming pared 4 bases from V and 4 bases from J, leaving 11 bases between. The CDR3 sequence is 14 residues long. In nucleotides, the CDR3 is TGTGCCAGCAGTTCGGGGGGGACAAATCAGCCCCAGCATTTT. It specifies CASSSGGTNQPQHF.

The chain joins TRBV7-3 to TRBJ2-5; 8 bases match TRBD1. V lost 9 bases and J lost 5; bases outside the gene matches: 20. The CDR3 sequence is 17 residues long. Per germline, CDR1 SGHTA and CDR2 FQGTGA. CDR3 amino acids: CARTKTRDRRKAETQYF. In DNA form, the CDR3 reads TGTGCCAGGACGAAAACACGGGACAGGAGAAAGGCGGAGACCCAGTACTTC.

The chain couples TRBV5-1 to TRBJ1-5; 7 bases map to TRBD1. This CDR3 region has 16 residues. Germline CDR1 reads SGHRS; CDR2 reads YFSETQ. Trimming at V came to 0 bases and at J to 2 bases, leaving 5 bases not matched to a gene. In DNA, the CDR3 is TGCGCCAGCAGCTTGGGGGTCACAGGGGGCAATCAGCCCCAGCATTTT. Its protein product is CASSLGVTGGNQPQHF.

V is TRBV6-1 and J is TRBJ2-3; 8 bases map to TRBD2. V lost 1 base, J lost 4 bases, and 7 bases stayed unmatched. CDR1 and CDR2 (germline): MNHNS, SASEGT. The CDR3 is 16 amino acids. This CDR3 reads CASSEVTGGGPDTQYF. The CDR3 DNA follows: TGTGCCAGCAGTGAAGTTACCGGGGGGGGCCCAGATACGCAGTATTTT.

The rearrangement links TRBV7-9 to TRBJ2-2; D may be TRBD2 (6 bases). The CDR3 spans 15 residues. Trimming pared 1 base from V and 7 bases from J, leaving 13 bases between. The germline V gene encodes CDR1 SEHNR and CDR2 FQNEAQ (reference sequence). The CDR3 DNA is TGTGCCAGCAGCTTAGTCGGCGGGGATAACGGGGAGCTGTTTTTT. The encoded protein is CASSLVGGDNGELFF.

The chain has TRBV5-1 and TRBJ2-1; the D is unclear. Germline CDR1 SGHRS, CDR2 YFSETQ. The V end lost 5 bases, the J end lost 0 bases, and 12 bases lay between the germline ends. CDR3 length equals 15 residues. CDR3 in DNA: TGCGCCAGCAGTAGGAGTGCGGTCTCCTACAATGAGCAGTTCTTC. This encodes CASSRSAVSYNEQFF.

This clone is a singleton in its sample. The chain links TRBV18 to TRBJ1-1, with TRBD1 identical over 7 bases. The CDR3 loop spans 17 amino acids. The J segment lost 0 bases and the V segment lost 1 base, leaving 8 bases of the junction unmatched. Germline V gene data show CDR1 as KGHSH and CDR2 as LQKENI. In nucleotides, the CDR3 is TGTGCCAGCTCACCACGGGCAGGGGGACGCGTGAACACTGAAGCTTTCTTT. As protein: CASSPRAGGRVNTEAFF. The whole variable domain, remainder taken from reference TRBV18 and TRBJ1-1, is NAGVMQNPRHLVRRRGQEARLRCSPMKGHSHVYWYRQLPEEGLKFMVYLQKENIIDESGMPKERFSAEFPKEGPSILRIQQVVRGDSAAYFCASSPRAGGRVNTEAFFGQGTRLTVV.

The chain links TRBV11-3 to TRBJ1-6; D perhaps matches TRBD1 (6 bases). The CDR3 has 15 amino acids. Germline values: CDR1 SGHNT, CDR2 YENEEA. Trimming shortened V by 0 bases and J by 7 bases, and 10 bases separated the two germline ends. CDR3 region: CASSLDTGKNSPLHF. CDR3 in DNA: TGTGCCAGCAGCTTAGATACAGGGAAAAATTCACCCCTCCACTTT.

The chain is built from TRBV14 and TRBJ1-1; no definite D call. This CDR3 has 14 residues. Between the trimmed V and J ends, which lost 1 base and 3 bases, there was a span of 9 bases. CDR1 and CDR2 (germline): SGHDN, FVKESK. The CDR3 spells CASSQGSVYTEAFF. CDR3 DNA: TGTGCCAGCAGCCAAGGGTCAGTGTACACTGAAGCTTTCTTT.

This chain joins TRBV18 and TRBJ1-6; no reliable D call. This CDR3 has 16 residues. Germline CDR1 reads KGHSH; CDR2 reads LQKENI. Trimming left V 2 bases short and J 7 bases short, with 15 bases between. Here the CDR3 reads CASSPAVGSGNSPLHF. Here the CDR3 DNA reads TGTGCCAGCTCACCAGCCGTGGGGAGCGGGAATTCACCCCTCCACTTT.

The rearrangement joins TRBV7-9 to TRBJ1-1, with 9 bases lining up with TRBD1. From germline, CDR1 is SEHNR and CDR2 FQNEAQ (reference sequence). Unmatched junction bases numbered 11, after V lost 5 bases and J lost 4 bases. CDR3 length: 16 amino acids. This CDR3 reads CASSPFPGTGLTEAFF. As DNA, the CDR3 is TGTGCCAGCAGCCCCTTCCCGGGGACAGGGCTCACTGAAGCTTTCTTT.

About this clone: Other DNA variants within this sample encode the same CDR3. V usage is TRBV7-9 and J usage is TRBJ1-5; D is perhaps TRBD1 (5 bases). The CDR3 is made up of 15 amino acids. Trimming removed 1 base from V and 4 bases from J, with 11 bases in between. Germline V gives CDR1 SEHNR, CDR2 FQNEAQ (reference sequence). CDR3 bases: TGTGCCAGCAGCTTAGAATCTGGGGGGAATCAGCCCCAGCATTTT. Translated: CASSLESGGNQPQHF.

CDR3 region: CASSFGSVGNTIYF. The CDR3 nucleotides read TGTGCCAGTAGTTTCGGGTCAGTTGGAAACACCATATATTTT. This chain uses TRBV19 with TRBJ1-3, with unresolved D. CDR1 is LNHDA, CDR2 SQIVND, per germline (reference sequence). Trimming removed 5 bases at V and 3 bases at J, with 11 bases between. CDR3 length: 14 amino acids.

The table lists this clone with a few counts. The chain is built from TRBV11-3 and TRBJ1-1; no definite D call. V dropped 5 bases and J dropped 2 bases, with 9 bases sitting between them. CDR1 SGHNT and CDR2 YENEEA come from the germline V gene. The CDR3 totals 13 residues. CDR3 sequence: CASSARVNTEAFF. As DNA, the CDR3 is TGTGCCAGCAGCGCCCGGGTAAACACTGAAGCTTTCTTT.

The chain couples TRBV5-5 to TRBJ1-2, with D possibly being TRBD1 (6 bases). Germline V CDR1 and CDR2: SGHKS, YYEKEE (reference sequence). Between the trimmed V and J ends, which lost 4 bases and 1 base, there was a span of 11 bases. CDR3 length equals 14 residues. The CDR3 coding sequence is TGTGCCAGCAGCCGAGGGGGGGTTAACTATGGCTACACCTTC. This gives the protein CASSRGGVNYGYTF.

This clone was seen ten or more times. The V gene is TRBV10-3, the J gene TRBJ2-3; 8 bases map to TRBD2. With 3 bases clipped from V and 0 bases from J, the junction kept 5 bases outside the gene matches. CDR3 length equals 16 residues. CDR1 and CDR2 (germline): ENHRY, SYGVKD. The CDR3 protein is CAISERGGPSTDTQYF. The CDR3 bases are TGTGCCATCAGTGAACGCGGGGGGCCTAGCACAGATACGCAGTATTTT.

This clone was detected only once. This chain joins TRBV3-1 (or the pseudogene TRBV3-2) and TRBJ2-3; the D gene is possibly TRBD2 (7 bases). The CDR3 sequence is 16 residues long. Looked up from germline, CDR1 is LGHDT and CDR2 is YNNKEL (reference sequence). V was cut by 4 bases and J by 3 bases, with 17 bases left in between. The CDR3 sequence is CASSPAGARGTDTQYF. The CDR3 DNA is TGTGCCAGCAGCCCCGCGGGGGCACGGGGAACAGATACGCAGTATTTT.

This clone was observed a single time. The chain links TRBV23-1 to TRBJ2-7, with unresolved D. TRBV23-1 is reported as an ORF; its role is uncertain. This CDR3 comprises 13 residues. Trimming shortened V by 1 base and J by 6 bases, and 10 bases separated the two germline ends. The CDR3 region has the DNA TGCGCCAGCAGTCAATTCGTATTCGGCGAGCAGTACTTC. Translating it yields CASSQFVFGEQYF.

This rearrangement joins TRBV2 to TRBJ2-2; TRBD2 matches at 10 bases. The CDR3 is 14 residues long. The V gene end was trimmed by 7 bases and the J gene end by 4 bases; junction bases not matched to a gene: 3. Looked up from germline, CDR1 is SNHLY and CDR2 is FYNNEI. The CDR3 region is CASTRLAGTGELFF. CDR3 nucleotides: TGTGCCAGCACCAGACTAGCGGGCACCGGGGAGCTGTTTTTT.

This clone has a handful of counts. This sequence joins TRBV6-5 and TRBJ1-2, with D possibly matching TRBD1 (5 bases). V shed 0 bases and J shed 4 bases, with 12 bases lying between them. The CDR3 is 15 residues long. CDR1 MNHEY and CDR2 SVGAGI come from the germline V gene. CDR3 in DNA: TGTGCCAGCAGTTACTCGGGGGGATCGGGCTATGGCTACACCTTC. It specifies CASSYSGGSGYGYTF.

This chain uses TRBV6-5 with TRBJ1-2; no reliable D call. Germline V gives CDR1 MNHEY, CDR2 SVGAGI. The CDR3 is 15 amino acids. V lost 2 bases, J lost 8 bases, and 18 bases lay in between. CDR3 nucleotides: TGTGCCAGCAGTTACCTTTCGGGAGACCCGGAGGGCTACACCTTC. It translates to CASSYLSGDPEGYTF.

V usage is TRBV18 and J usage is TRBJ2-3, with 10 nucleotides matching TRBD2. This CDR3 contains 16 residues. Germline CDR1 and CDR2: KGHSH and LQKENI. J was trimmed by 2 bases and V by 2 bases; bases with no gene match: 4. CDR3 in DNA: TGTGCCAGCTCACCAGTAGCGGGGGGCCCCACAGATACGCAGTATTTT. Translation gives CASSPVAGGPTDTQYF.

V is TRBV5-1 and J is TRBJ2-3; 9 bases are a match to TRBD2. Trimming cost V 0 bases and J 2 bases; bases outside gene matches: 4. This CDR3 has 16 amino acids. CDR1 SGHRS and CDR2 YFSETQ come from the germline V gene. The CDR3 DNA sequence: TGCGCCAGCAGCTTGGGCCTAGCGGGGACCACAGATACGCAGTATTTT. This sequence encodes CASSLGLAGTTDTQYF. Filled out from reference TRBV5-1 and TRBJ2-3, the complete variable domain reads KAGVTQTPRYLIKTRGQQVTLSCSPISGHRSVSWYQQTPGQGLQFLFEYFSETQRNKGNFPGRFSGRQFSNSRSEMNVSTLELGDSALYLCASSLGLAGTTDTQYFGPGTRLTVL.

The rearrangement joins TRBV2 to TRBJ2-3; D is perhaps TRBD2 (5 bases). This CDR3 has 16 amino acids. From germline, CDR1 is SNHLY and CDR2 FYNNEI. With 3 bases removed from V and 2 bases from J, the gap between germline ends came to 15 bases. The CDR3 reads CASSELASGLTDTQYF. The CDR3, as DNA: TGTGCCAGCAGTGAGTTGGCCAGCGGCCTCACAGATACGCAGTATTTT.

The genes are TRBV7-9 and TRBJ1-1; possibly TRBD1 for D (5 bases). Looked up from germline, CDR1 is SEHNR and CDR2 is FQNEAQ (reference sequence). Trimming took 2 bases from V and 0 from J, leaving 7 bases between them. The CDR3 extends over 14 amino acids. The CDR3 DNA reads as TGTGCCAGCAGCTTACAGGGTCTGAACACTGAAGCTTTCTTT. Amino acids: CASSLQGLNTEAFF.